This passage covers 8 T cell receptor beta chains from one sample sequenced in a study of T cells in Graves' hyperthyroidism and ophthalmopathy. Using RNA transcripts as the source, TCR beta CDR3 regions were amplified. In the first-round RT-PCR of the TCR CDR3, the HTBI primer set was used. TCRdb re-called the multiplex PCR reads with MiXCR, one entry per CDR3 protein. The profile shows 300,000 to 450,000 distinct CDR3 sequences, about 18% of them singletons. Sequences were obtained from blood. The source is a woman aged 25 to 39 with Graves' hyperthyroidism that later progressed to Graves' ophthalmopathy.

This clonotype was observed many times. The V and J genes are TRBV5-5 and TRBJ1-1; D not certain. CDR3 length equals 14 residues. V was shortened by 3 bases and J by 0 bases, with 9 bases between the two germline ends. Germline values: CDR1 SGHKS, CDR2 YYEKEE (reference sequence). The CDR3 sequence: CASSWLNMNTEAFF. The CDR3, as DNA: TGTGCCAGCAGCTGGTTAAACATGAACACTGAAGCTTTCTTT.

The sample holds many counts of this clonotype. The rearrangement links TRBV6-5 to TRBJ2-1; D uncertain. Germline CDR1 is MNHEY and CDR2 is SVGAGI. The CDR3 contains 14 residues. Trimming took off 0 bases at V and 8 bases at J, with 11 bases between the two ends. The CDR3 sequence: CASSYSIRLDEQFF. CDR3 DNA: TGTGCCAGCAGTTACTCAATCAGGCTGGATGAGCAGTTCTTC.

This clonotype showed up many times. The chain links TRBV9 to TRBJ2-7; weak D call: TRBD1 (5 bases). With 0 bases removed from V and 4 bases from J, the gap between germline ends came to 20 bases. Germline values: CDR1 SGDLS, CDR2 YYNGEE. The CDR3 sequence is 17 residues long. The CDR3 spells CASSVVGTGPTGYEQYF. The CDR3 DNA follows: TGTGCCAGCAGCGTAGTCGGTACAGGCCCCACCGGGTACGAGCAGTACTTC.

The chain joins TRBV28 to TRBJ2-7, with D hard to call. Germline V CDR1 and CDR2: MDHEN, SYDVKM. This CDR3 comprises 14 residues. Trimming cost V 4 bases and J 0 bases, with 10 bases left between them. Written as DNA, the CDR3 is TGTGCCAGCAGTTCCCCGCACCGCTCCTACGAGCAGTACTTC. It codes for CASSSPHRSYEQYF.

This clonotype was seen ten or more times. J is TRBJ2-7 and V is TRBV5-1; 8 nucleotides align to TRBD2. The V segment lost 2 bases and the J segment 0 bases; nucleotides outside the gene matches: 4. The germline V gene encodes CDR1 SGHRS and CDR2 YFSETQ. The CDR3 is 15 amino acids. The CDR3 bases are TGCGCCAGCAGCTTCCTAGCGGGCCGCTCCTACGAGCAGTACTTC. Translating it yields CASSFLAGRSYEQYF.

In this sample, this clonotype turned up a few times. CDR3 bases: TGTGCCAGTGAAGGCCCAAACTATGGCTACACCTTC. It is translated as CASEGPNYGYTF. The gene calls are TRBV19 and TRBJ1-2; D remains unclear. Germline V gene lookup returns CDR1 LNHDA and CDR2 SQIVND (reference sequence). V lost 8 bases and J 2 bases, leaving 9 bases between the germline ends. The CDR3 runs 12 residues.

The table lists this clonotype with many counts. This sequence joins TRBV12-3 or TRBV12-4 and TRBJ2-7; 7 bases match TRBD2. The V segment lost 3 bases and the J segment 2 bases; nucleotides outside the gene matches: 10. The CDR3 has 16 amino acids. CDR3 sequence: CASSFFGREVPYEQYF. CDR3 nucleotide sequence: TGTGCCAGCAGTTTTTTCGGTCGGGAGGTCCCCTACGAGCAGTACTTC.

There are many counts of this clonotype. The rearrangement uses TRBV6-1 and TRBJ2-7; the D gene could be TRBD1 or TRBD2 (5 bases each). Germline V lookup: CDR1 MNHNS, CDR2 SASEGT. V lost 7 bases and J 2 bases, leaving 18 bases between the germline ends. The CDR3 length is 15 residues. The CDR3 sequence is CASKYGGFPTYEQYF. The CDR3 DNA reads as TGTGCCAGCAAATATGGGGGTTTTCCCACCTACGAGCAGTACTTC.